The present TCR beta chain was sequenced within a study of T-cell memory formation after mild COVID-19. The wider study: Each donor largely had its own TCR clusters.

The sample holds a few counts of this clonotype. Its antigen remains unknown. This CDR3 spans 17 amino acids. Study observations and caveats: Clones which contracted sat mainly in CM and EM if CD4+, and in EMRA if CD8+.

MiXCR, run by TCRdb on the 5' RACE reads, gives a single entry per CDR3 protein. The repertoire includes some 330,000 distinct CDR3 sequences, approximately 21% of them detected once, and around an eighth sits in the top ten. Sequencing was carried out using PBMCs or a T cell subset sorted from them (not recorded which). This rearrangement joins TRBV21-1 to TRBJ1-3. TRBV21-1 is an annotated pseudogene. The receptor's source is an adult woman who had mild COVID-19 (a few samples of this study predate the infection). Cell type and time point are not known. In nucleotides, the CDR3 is TGTGCCAGCAGCAAAGTCCCTCCGGGAGGTACTGGAAACACCATATATTTT. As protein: CASSKVPPGGTGNTIYF.